This T cell receptor beta chain was recovered during a study of cytomegalovirus exposure and HLA in healthy donors. Turning to this clone: Its specificity is not known.

Study observations and caveats: When a later analysis was performed, an Asian-associated ancestry cluster reportedly had fewer N-insertions than the approximately 700-donor mean.

PCR was performed using 60 Vbeta and 13 Jbeta primers. The repertoire was sequenced with immunoSEQ multiplex PCR; TCRdb's copy has only in-frame clones and lacks some. The repertoire holds about 150,000 clones, with 70% to 80% as singletons. This clonotype originated in a male donor in good health and CMV-seronegative. The sample consisted of PBMCs.

The CDR3 DNA sequence: TGTGCCAGCAGCGTTTTCGACAGGATGAACACTGAAGCTTTCTTT. It translates to CASSVFDRMNTEAFF. The chain is built from TRBV9 and TRBJ1-1; possible D gene TRBD1, 6 bases. Germline V lookup: CDR1 SGDLS, CDR2 YYNGEE. The CDR3 spans 15 residues. V shed 2 bases and J shed 0 bases, with 11 bases lying between them. The full variable domain, its missing parts supplied by reference TRBV9 and TRBJ1-1, is DSGVTQTPKHLITATGQRVTLRCSPRSGDLSVYWYQQSLDQGLQFLIQYYNGEERAKGNILERFSAQQFPDLHSELNLSSLELGDSALYFCASSVFDRMNTEAFFGQGTRLTVV.